One and the same sample provided the 17 T cell receptor beta chains below, sequenced in a study of T cells in Graves' hyperthyroidism and ophthalmopathy. RNA transcripts gave rise to amplified TCR beta CDR3 regions. First-round RT-PCR targeting the TCR CDR3 was performed with the HTBI primer set. TCRdb fed the multiplex PCR reads into MiXCR, producing one record per CDR3 protein. The top ten clones hold about 16% of a sample with about 350,000 distinct CDR3 sequences, 15% to 20% of them seen once. Sequenced material: blood. The receptors were sampled from a woman in her thirties or forties with Graves' ophthalmopathy.

This clonotype occurred many times. The rearrangement links TRBV20-1 to TRBJ2-7; tentative D call: TRBD2 (6 bases). This CDR3 region has 14 residues. V dropped 4 bases and J dropped 6 bases, with 19 bases sitting between them. The V gene's germline CDR1 is DFQATT and CDR2 SNEGSKA (reference sequence). The CDR3 nucleotides read TGCAGTGCTAAAACCCCGGGACTCTCTACCGAGCAGTACTTC. Its protein is CSAKTPGLSTEQYF.

The chain is built from TRBV6-1 and TRBJ2-5; 13 bases map to TRBD2. The CDR3 covers 15 residues. CDR1 and CDR2 from the germline V gene are MNHNS and SASEGT. With 6 bases clipped from V and 5 bases from J, the junction kept 6 bases outside the gene matches. CDR3 amino acids: CASSRGLAGKETQYF. The CDR3 bases are TGTGCCAGCAGCAGGGGACTAGCGGGAAAGGAGACCCAGTACTTC.

This chain uses TRBV11-2 with TRBJ1-2, with D maybe TRBD1 (5 bases). The V end lost 7 bases, the J end lost 6 bases, and 15 bases lay between the germline ends. Germline CDR1 and CDR2: SGHAT and FQNNGV. The CDR3 is made up of 13 amino acids. The CDR3 loop reads CASIHQGMDGYTF. In DNA, the CDR3 is TGTGCCAGCATCCATCAGGGAATGGATGGCTACACCTTC. Variable domain in full (rest from reference TRBV11-2 and TRBJ1-2): EAGVAQSPRYKIIEKRQSVAFWCNPISGHATLYWYQQILGQGPKLLIQFQNNGVVDDSQLPKDRFSAERLKGVDSTLKIQPAKLEDSAVYLCASIHQGMDGYTFGSGTRLTVV.

In this sample, this clonotype turned up many times. The CDR3 loop reads CASSPRTFTEAFF. The DNA of the CDR3 is TGTGCCAGCTCACCACGGACTTTCACTGAAGCTTTCTTT. The chain combines TRBV18 with TRBJ1-1; D remains unclear. CDR1 is KGHSH, CDR2 LQKENI, per germline. The ends were cut back, 1 base at V and 4 bases at J, with 7 bases in the middle. The CDR3 is made up of 13 amino acids.

This clonotype came up many times. This chain uses TRBV14 with TRBJ2-7; 11 nucleotides agree with TRBD1. CDR1 is SGHDN, CDR2 FVKESK, per germline. Trimming at V came to 1 base and at J to 2 bases, leaving 1 base not matched to a gene. This CDR3 contains 15 residues. CDR3 residues: CASSQGDRGTYEQYF. The CDR3 DNA is TGTGCCAGCAGCCAAGGGGACAGGGGGACCTACGAGCAGTACTTC.

This clonotype was counted many times. This rearrangement joins TRBV19 to TRBJ1-1, with D uncertain. V lost 10 bases and J lost 3, with 18 bases in between. The CDR3 loop spans 14 amino acids. Per the germline V gene, CDR1 is LNHDA and CDR2 is SQIVND (reference sequence). CDR3 coding DNA: TGTGCCACCCGCCCGATCAAAACATACACTGAAGCTTTCTTT. The encoded protein is CATRPIKTYTEAFF.

In this sample, this clonotype turned up many times. The chain is built from TRBV4-3 and TRBJ1-1, with TRBD1 as a possible D gene (5 bases). This CDR3 spans 14 amino acids. The V gene's germline CDR1 is LGHNA and CDR2 YSLEER. V lost 1 base and J lost 9, with 15 bases in between. Here the CDR3 DNA reads TGCGCCAGCAGCCAAGGGGGCTATGTGATTCAAGCTTTCTTT. Protein: CASSQGGYVIQAFF.

There are many counts of this clonotype. The rearrangement uses TRBV20-1 and TRBJ2-4, with D possibly called TRBD1 or TRBD2 (5 bases each). The CDR3 spans 14 residues. Germline values: CDR1 DFQATT, CDR2 SNEGSKA (reference sequence). Trimming pared 1 base from V and 7 bases from J, leaving 14 bases between. The CDR3 loop is CSARVTSWGNIQYF. Written as DNA, the CDR3 is TGCAGTGCTAGAGTAACATCTTGGGGGAACATTCAGTACTTC.

This clonotype was found many times. J is TRBJ1-2 and V is TRBV5-1, with 7 nucleotides matching TRBD1. With 4 bases clipped from V and 0 bases from J, the junction kept 6 bases outside the gene matches. Germline assignment: CDR1 SGHRS and CDR2 YFSETQ. The CDR3 sequence is 15 residues long. The CDR3 here is CASSRDSKSNYGYTF. Written as DNA, the CDR3 is TGCGCCAGCAGCAGGGACAGCAAATCTAACTATGGCTACACCTTC.

V usage is TRBV5-1 and J usage is TRBJ2-2; 12 bases are a match to TRBD1. CDR3 length: 16 residues. The J segment lost 2 bases and the V segment lost 6 bases, leaving 5 bases of the junction unmatched. The V gene's germline CDR1 is SGHRS and CDR2 YFSETQ. CDR3 loop: CASNPGQGANTGELFF. The CDR3 DNA reads as TGCGCCAGCAATCCGGGACAGGGGGCCAACACCGGGGAGCTGTTTTTT.

At least ten counts were recorded for this clonotype. The rearrangement uses TRBV14 and TRBJ1-3, with 11 nucleotides matching TRBD1. V lost 3 bases and J lost 4; bases outside the gene matches: 8. In germline, CDR1 is SGHDN, CDR2 FVKESK. The CDR3 is 17 residues long. The chain's CDR3 is CASSQRTGGKSGNTIYF. The CDR3 DNA is TGTGCCAGCAGCCAGCGGACAGGGGGCAAATCAGGAAACACCATATATTTT.

This clonotype was recorded once. The chain employs TRBV20-1 and TRBJ2-7; D is unclear. The CDR3 extends over 12 amino acids. Trimming took 2 bases from V and 6 from J, leaving 11 bases between them. Germline V gene lookup returns CDR1 DFQATT and CDR2 SNEGSKA (reference sequence). The CDR3: CSARLVAVEQYF. The CDR3 DNA sequence: TGCAGTGCTAGATTGGTAGCAGTCGAGCAGTACTTC.

This clonotype showed up many times. The chain recombines TRBV20-1 with TRBJ2-1; 13 bases map to TRBD2. V lost 6 bases and J lost 0; bases outside the gene matches: 20. The length of the CDR3 is 21 residues. Germline CDR1 and CDR2: DFQATT and SNEGSKA (reference sequence). CDR3 nucleotide sequence: TGCAGTGCCGGGTCCCGGGGTGGGACTAGCGGGATTCTGACCTCCTACAATGAGCAGTTCTTC. This gives the protein CSAGSRGGTSGILTSYNEQFF.

This clonotype was seen only a few times. V and J are TRBV28 and TRBJ2-5; the match to TRBD2 covers 8 bases. V lost 4 bases to trimming and J lost 5 bases; unmatched junction nucleotides: 6. This CDR3 has 14 amino acids. Germline V gives CDR1 MDHEN, CDR2 SYDVKM. CDR3 sequence: CASSYSGSRETQYF. The CDR3 region has the DNA TGTGCCAGCAGTTACAGCGGGAGTAGGGAGACCCAGTACTTC.

The chain combines TRBV10-3 with TRBJ2-7, with 11 positions matching TRBD2. The V gene's germline CDR1 is ENHRY and CDR2 SYGVKD. This CDR3 comprises 15 residues. V was clipped by 0 bases and J by 5 bases; unmatched bases: 3. The CDR3 nucleotides are TGTGCCATCAGTGAGTCACTAGCGGGGGATGACGAGCAGTACTTC. Its translation is CAISESLAGDDEQYF.

This clonotype appeared many times. The V call is TRBV10-3, the J call TRBJ1-1; D uncertain. Germline lookup yields CDR1 ENHRY and CDR2 SYGVKD. Trimming took off 10 bases at V and 11 bases at J, with 20 bases between the two ends. The CDR3 sequence is 12 residues long. The CDR3 region has the DNA TGTGCCACAAATATAAAGGACGAGGCCGCTTTCTTT. Translating it yields CATNIKDEAAFF.

This clonotype was found once. The junction does not match germline at one end; this may be a read error. The CDR3 sequence is CASSLEHAYEQYF. CDR3 coding DNA: TGTGCCAGCAGCTTAGAACATGCCTACGAGCAGTACTTC. The rearrangement uses TRBV12-3 or TRBV12-4 and TRBJ2-7; D uncertain. CDR3 length: 13 residues.